Following are 16 T cell receptor beta chains from one sample sequenced in a study of shared clonotypes between healthy human individuals. Terminally differentiated effector memory CD45RA+ cells were excluded by CCR7 positive selection of CD45RO-negative cells. Sequencing used immunoSEQ multiplex PCR; TCRdb keeps in-frame clones, though not all of them. The data show millions of clones, approximately 94% seen once. Sequencing used naive CD8+ T cells sorted from blood. The receptors were sampled from a young man in good health.

The chain has TRBV10-3 and TRBJ2-3, with D tentatively TRBD1 (6 bases). From germline, CDR1 is ENHRY and CDR2 SYGVKD. CDR3 length: 18 residues. Trimming left V 0 bases short and J 2 bases short, with 18 bases between. This chain's CDR3 is CAISESYGTSPITDTQYF. The CDR3, as DNA: TGTGCCATCAGTGAGTCATACGGGACATCGCCTATCACAGATACGCAGTATTTT.

The chain has TRBV4-1 and TRBJ2-7; D gene ambiguous. CDR3 length: 12 amino acids. V was shortened by 4 bases and J by 7 bases, with 11 bases between the two germline ends. Looked up from germline, CDR1 is MGHRA and CDR2 is YSYEKL. This CDR3 is CASSRPLGEQYF. The CDR3 DNA is TGCGCCAGCAGCCGCCCCCTGGGAGAGCAGTACTTC.

V gene TRBV30 combines with J gene TRBJ2-3; D is unresolved. The CDR3 runs to 14 residues. CDR1 and CDR2 from the germline V gene are GTSNPN and SVGIG (reference sequence). The ends were cut back, 0 bases at V and 1 base at J, with 8 bases in the middle. Written as DNA, the CDR3 is TGTGCCTGGAGTGTACCGGAGCGCACAGATACGCAGTATTTT. Its translation: CAWSVPERTDTQYF. Drawing the rest from reference TRBV30 and TRBJ2-3, the complete variable domain is SQTIHQWPATLVQPVGSPLSLECTVEGTSNPNLYWYRQAAGRGLQLLFYSVGIGQISSEVPQNLSASRPQDRQFILSSKKLLLSDSGFYLCAWSVPERTDTQYFGPGTRLTVL.

Note on this clone: Other DNA sequences in the sample encode the same CDR3. The J gene is TRBJ2-7, the V gene TRBV9; 7 bases align to TRBD2. Germline loops: CDR1 SGDLS, CDR2 YYNGEE. The V gene end was trimmed by 0 bases and the J gene end by 5 bases; junction bases not matched to a gene: 2. This CDR3 contains 13 residues. The CDR3, as DNA: TGTGCCAGCAGCGTAGATGGACTAGACGAGCAGTACTTC. Residues: CASSVDGLDEQYF.

The rearrangement uses TRBV15 and TRBJ2-7; D perhaps matches TRBD1 (6 bases). V was clipped by 0 bases and J by 5 bases, with 14 bases between them. Germline values: CDR1 LNHNV, CDR2 YYDKDF (reference sequence). The CDR3 loop spans 15 amino acids. This CDR3 reads CATSRDLAQGHEQYF. The CDR3 nucleotides read TGTGCCACCAGCAGAGATTTGGCACAGGGCCACGAGCAGTACTTC.

The chain joins TRBV6-1 to TRBJ2-4; the match to TRBD2 covers 7 bases. CDR3 size: 16 residues. The germline V gene encodes CDR1 MNHNS and CDR2 SASEGT. The junction had 10 bases not matched to a gene; V was cut back by 2 bases and J by 6 bases. The DNA for the CDR3 is TGTGCCAGCAGTGAAAGAGGGAGGGCAGGTTTAAACATTCAGTACTTC. Translation: CASSERGRAGLNIQYF.

The gene calls are TRBV10-3 and TRBJ2-6; no definite D call. The CDR3 extends over 12 amino acids. V gave up 10 bases and J gave up 2 bases, with 6 bases separating them. Germline loops: CDR1 ENHRY, CDR2 SYGVKD. The CDR3 sequence: CATQTGANVLTF. The CDR3 DNA is TGTGCCACCCAGACTGGGGCCAACGTCCTGACTTTC.

This chain uses TRBV9 with TRBJ2-1, with D possibly TRBD1 on 5 matching bases. V shed 1 base and J shed 1 base, with 12 bases lying between them. The CDR3 spans 16 residues. In germline, CDR1 is SGDLS, CDR2 YYNGEE. The CDR3 reads CASSVNQGWSYNEQFF. The DNA for the CDR3 is TGTGCCAGCAGCGTAAACCAGGGATGGTCCTACAATGAGCAGTTCTTC.

The chain carries TRBV28 and TRBJ1-1; no clear D gene. Trimming left V 7 bases short and J 1 base short, with 13 bases between. CDR3 length equals 14 residues. Germline values: CDR1 MDHEN, CDR2 SYDVKM. CDR3 sequence reads: CASTASWENTEAFF. CDR3 in DNA: TGTGCCAGCACCGCGAGCTGGGAGAACACTGAAGCTTTCTTT. Using reference TRBV28 and TRBJ1-1 for the parts outside the CDR3, the full variable domain is DVKVTQSSRYLVKRTGEKVFLECVQDMDHENMFWYRQDPGLGLRLIYFSYDVKMKEKGDIPEGYSVSREKKERFSLILESASTNQTSMYLCASTASWENTEAFFGQGTRLTVV.

Note on this clone: Other DNA sequences in this specimen translate into the identical CDR3. The chain uses TRBV4-1 and TRBJ1-2; D not certain. CDR3 length equals 14 residues. In germline, CDR1 is MGHRA, CDR2 YSYEKL. V was shortened by 1 base and J by 0 bases, with 6 bases between the two germline ends. In DNA form, the CDR3 reads TGCGCCAGCAGCCAAGGGACGGCTAACTATGGCTACACCTTC. This encodes CASSQGTANYGYTF.

This chain connects TRBV6-5 to TRBJ2-1, with 11 bases aligning to TRBD2. Germline CDR1 MNHEY, CDR2 SVGAGI. CDR3 size: 16 residues. V shed 0 bases, J shed 3 bases, and the junction held 1 base outside the gene matches. The CDR3 spells CASSYSTSGVYNEQFF. As DNA, the CDR3 is TGTGCCAGCAGTTACTCGACTAGCGGGGTCTACAATGAGCAGTTCTTC.

This sequence joins TRBV5-1 and TRBJ2-5; 7 positions match TRBD2. CDR1 and CDR2 (germline): SGHRS, YFSETQ. CDR3 length: 15 residues. V shed 4 bases, J shed 5 bases, and the junction held 11 bases outside the gene matches. This chain's CDR3 is CASSPWVAGGETQYF. CDR3 bases: TGCGCCAGCAGCCCCTGGGTAGCGGGTGGGGAGACCCAGTACTTC.

The chain is built from TRBV5-4 and TRBJ1-2; TRBD1 matches at 7 bases. This CDR3 is built from 16 residues. Germline loops: CDR1 SGHNT, CDR2 YYREEE (reference sequence). V lost 0 bases to trimming and J lost 7 bases; unmatched junction nucleotides: 12. The CDR3 DNA sequence: TGTGCCAGCAGCTTGGCCGGTACGGAGGGGGCCAGTGGCTACACCTTC. As protein: CASSLAGTEGASGYTF.

The chain joins TRBV4-3 to TRBJ2-7; D might be TRBD1 (6 bases). V lost 4 bases and J 2 bases, leaving 12 bases between the germline ends. Per germline, CDR1 LGHNA and CDR2 YSLEER. The CDR3 contains 14 residues. This CDR3 reads CASSRDRTTYEQYF. The CDR3 region has the DNA TGCGCCAGCAGCCGTGACAGGACGACCTACGAGCAGTACTTC.

The chain uses TRBV7-2 and TRBJ2-7, with 11 bases identical to TRBD2. Per germline, CDR1 SGHTA and CDR2 FQGNSA. This CDR3 is built from 18 residues. Losses at the gene ends were 5 bases for V and 6 bases for J; bases not matched to a gene: 18. The CDR3 loop reads CASSRGQGGSGRASEQYF. The CDR3 nucleotides read TGTGCCAGCAGCCGAGGACAGGGAGGTAGCGGGAGGGCCTCCGAGCAGTACTTC.

The chain couples TRBV6-1 to TRBJ1-2; D gene uncertain. The CDR3 is 12 amino acids. Deletions cut 1 base from V and 8 bases from J, with 8 bases between. Germline values: CDR1 MNHNS, CDR2 SASEGT. The DNA for the CDR3 is TGTGCCAGCAGTGAAGACGGGAGGGGCTACACCTTC. Translating it yields CASSEDGRGYTF.